This T cell receptor beta chain stems from a study of prognosis after radiotherapy for stage I lung cancer. Study details: All of the enrolled patients had stage I non-small cell lung cancer, and they joined between April 2018 and 2019. The roughly 12 male and about six female patients were aged about 50 to 85, median about 70 years. Whole-study findings and limits: Unique TCR clone counts were lower following stereotactic body radiation therapy (median roughly 9,300 versus 7,200).

Each of the patients had no lymph node involvement on CT and PET/CT and no prior chemotherapy, radiotherapy or other malignancies. With 6 bases clipped from V and 2 bases from J, the junction kept 4 bases outside the gene matches. Per the germline V gene, CDR1 is SGDLS and CDR2 is YYNGEE. The CDR3 spans 16 residues. Two-round multiplex PCR, the amplification method, yielded TCR beta CDR3 from genomic DNA. First-round PCR used primers specific to each TRBV and TRBJ gene. One entry per CDR3 protein, called by TCRdb with MiXCR from the multiplex PCR reads. Of about 14,000 distinct CDR3 sequences listed, 50% to 65% are singletons. The table lists this clonotype with many counts. Its antigen is currently unknown.

The gene calls are TRBV9 and TRBJ2-1, with TRBD2 identical over 14 bases. Material: PBMCs, obtained before or after stereotactic body radiation therapy (not recorded which). The sequence was collected from a donor of 50 years or more with non-small cell lung cancer. CDR3 loop: CASTRLAGGPYNEQFF. The CDR3 coding sequence is TGTGCCAGCACCCGACTAGCGGGAGGGCCCTACAATGAGCAGTTCTTC. Full variable domain (outside the CDR3, taken from reference TRBV9 and TRBJ2-1): DSGVTQTPKHLITATGQRVTLRCSPRSGDLSVYWYQQSLDQGLQFLIQYYNGEERAKGNILERFSAQQFPDLHSELNLSSLELGDSALYFCASTRLAGGPYNEQFFGPGTRLTVL.